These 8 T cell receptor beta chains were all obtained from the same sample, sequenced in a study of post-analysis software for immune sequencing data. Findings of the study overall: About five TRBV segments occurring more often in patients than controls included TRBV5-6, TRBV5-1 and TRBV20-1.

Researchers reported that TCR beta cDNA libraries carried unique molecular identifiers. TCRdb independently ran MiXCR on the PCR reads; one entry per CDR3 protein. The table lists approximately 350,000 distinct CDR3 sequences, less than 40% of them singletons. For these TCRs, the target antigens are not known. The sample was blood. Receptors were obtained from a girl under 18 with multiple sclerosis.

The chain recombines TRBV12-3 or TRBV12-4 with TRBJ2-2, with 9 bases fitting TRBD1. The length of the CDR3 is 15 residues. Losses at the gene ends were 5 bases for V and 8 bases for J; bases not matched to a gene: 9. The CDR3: CASSPPGQGVGELFF. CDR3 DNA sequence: TGTGCCAGCAGTCCTCCGGGACAGGGTGTGGGGGAGCTGTTTTTT.

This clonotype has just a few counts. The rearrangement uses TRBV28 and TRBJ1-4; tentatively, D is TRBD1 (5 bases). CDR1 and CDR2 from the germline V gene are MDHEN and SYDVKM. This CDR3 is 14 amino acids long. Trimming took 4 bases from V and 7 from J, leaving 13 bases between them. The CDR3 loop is CASSSGPLGEKLFF. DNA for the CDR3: TGTGCCAGCAGTTCGGGGCCCCTTGGTGAAAAACTGTTTTTT.

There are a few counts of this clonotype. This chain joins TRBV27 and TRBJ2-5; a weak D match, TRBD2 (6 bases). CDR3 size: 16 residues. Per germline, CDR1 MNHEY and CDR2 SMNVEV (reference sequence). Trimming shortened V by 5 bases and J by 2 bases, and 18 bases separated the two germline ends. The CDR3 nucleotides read TGTGCCAGCAGTACCCGGGTGCGGGGTAAACAAGAGACCCAGTACTTC. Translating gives CASSTRVRGKQETQYF.

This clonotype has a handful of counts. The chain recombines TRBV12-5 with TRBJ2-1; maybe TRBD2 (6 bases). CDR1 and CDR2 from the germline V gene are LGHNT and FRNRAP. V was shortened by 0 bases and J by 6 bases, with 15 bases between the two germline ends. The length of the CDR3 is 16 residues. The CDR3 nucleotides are TGTGCTAGTGGTTTGGTACTATCGGGGGTTGCCAATGAGCAGTTCTTC. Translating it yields CASGLVLSGVANEQFF.

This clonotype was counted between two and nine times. The CDR3 sequence: CASSLKGPVGRLFNYGYTF. The CDR3 DNA reads as TGTGCCAGCAGCTTAAAAGGGCCAGTCGGCAGACTTTTTAACTATGGCTACACCTTC. The chain recombines TRBV7-2 with TRBJ1-2; D is unresolved. The germline V and J ends were trimmed by 2 bases and 1 base, with 23 bases remaining between them. Germline V gene sequence: CDR1 SGHTA, CDR2 FQGNSA. CDR3 length: 19 residues.

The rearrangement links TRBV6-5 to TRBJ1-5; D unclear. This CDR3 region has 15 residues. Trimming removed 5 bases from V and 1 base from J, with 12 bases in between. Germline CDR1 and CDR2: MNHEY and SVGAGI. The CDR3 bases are TGTGCCAGCAGTCCCCGCGGTGTAAGCAATCAGCCCCAGCATTTT. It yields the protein CASSPRGVSNQPQHF.

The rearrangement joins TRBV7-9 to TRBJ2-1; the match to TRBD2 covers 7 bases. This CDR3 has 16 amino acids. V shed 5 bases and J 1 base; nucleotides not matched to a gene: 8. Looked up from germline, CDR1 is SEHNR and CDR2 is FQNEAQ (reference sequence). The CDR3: CASSSRRGGSYNEQFF. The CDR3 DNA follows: TGTGCCAGCAGCAGCCGTCGCGGGGGTTCCTACAATGAGCAGTTCTTC.

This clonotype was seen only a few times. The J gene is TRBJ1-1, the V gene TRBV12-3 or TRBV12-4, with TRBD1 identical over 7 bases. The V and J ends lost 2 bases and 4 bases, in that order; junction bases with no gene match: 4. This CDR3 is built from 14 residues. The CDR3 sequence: CASSLRTGGTEAFF. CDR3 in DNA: TGTGCCAGCAGTTTAAGGACAGGAGGCACTGAAGCTTTCTTT.